These T cell receptor beta chains were read from a single sample in a study of shared clonotypes between healthy human individuals. Sequencing was performed with immunoSEQ multiplex PCR; in TCRdb, only in-frame clones are kept and a portion is missing. Among 2 million to 2.5 million clones listed, 90% to 95% were seen once. Specimen: naive CD4+ T cells sorted from blood. These receptors all stem from a man aged 18 to 30 in good health. The CDR3 runs from the conserved cysteine through the conserved F or W. Each record gives: D gene, V gene, J gene, clone size, CDR3 DNA, CDR3 protein. D genes are given only for firm matches. Where a row states a size, it is once, few, many or the class of an expanded clone; other rows omit it.

d_gene: TRBD1; v_gene: TRBV5-1; j_gene: TRBJ2-3; abundance: NA; CDR3nt: TGCGCCAGCAGGCCGGGACAGGTCACAGATACGCAGTATTTT; CDR3aa: CASRPGQVTDTQYF
d_gene: NA; v_gene: TRBV5-1; j_gene: TRBJ2-7; abundance: NA; CDR3nt: TGCGCCAGCAGCGGGGGACGAACCTACGAGCAGTACTTC; CDR3aa: CASSGGRTYEQYF
d_gene: TRBD2; v_gene: TRBV5-1; j_gene: TRBJ2-1; abundance: NA; CDR3nt: TGCGCCAGCAGCTTGGAGCCTAGCGGGGGATACAATGAGCAGTTCTTC; CDR3aa: CASSLEPSGGYNEQFF
d_gene: TRBD1; v_gene: TRBV5-1; j_gene: TRBJ2-1; abundance: NA; CDR3nt: TGCGCCAGCAGCAACGGGACAGGGCGGAATGAGCAGTTCTTC; CDR3aa: CASSNGTGRNEQFF
d_gene: NA; v_gene: TRBV27; j_gene: TRBJ2-7; abundance: NA; CDR3nt: TGTGCCAGCAGTTTCTGGGGGAGCGAGCAGTACTTC; CDR3aa: CASSFWGSEQYF
d_gene: TRBD1; v_gene: TRBV7-9; j_gene: TRBJ2-7; abundance: NA; CDR3nt: TGTGCCAGCAGAGCGACAGGGTCTGACTACGAGCAGTACTTC; CDR3aa: CASRATGSDYEQYF
d_gene: NA; v_gene: TRBV6-5; j_gene: TRBJ1-2; abundance: NA; CDR3nt: TGTGCCAGCAGTACGGGAGGAAATGGCTACACCTTC; CDR3aa: CASSTGGNGYTF
d_gene: NA; v_gene: TRBV20-1; j_gene: TRBJ2-1; abundance: NA; CDR3nt: TGCAGTGCTCCCGGGGTCCAAGAGCAGTTCTTC; CDR3aa: CSAPGVQEQFF
d_gene: NA; v_gene: TRBV28; j_gene: TRBJ1-3; abundance: NA; CDR3nt: TGTGCCAGCACCGGGGGGGGTTTCGCTGGAAACACCATATATTTT; CDR3aa: CASTGGGFAGNTIYF
d_gene: TRBD2; v_gene: TRBV5-1; j_gene: TRBJ2-5; abundance: NA; CDR3nt: TGCGCCAGCAGCTTGGACGGCGGGGGGTTACAAGAGACCCAGTACTTC; CDR3aa: CASSLDGGGLQETQYF
d_gene: TRBD1; v_gene: TRBV18; j_gene: TRBJ1-6; abundance: NA; CDR3nt: TGTGCCAGCTCATCAGGGACAGGGGATTCACCCCTCCACTTT; CDR3aa: CASSSGTGDSPLHF
d_gene: NA; v_gene: TRBV7-9; j_gene: TRBJ1-2; abundance: NA; CDR3nt: TGTGCCAGCGAGCTAGGGGCCAGCTATGGCTACACCTTC; CDR3aa: CASELGASYGYTF
d_gene: NA; v_gene: TRBV30; j_gene: TRBJ1-6; abundance: NA; CDR3nt: TGTGCCTGGAGTGTGCGCAGGGCTGATTCACCCCTCCACTTT; CDR3aa: CAWSVRRADSPLHF
d_gene: NA; v_gene: TRBV6-5; j_gene: TRBJ2-6; abundance: NA; CDR3nt: TGTGCCAGCAGTTACTCCAGTCCGTCTGGGGCCAACGTCCTGACTTTC; CDR3aa: CASSYSSPSGANVLTF
d_gene: NA; v_gene: TRBV5-1; j_gene: TRBJ1-4; abundance: NA; CDR3nt: TGCGCCAGCAGCTTGGGAGGGACGAATAATGAAAAACTGTTTTTT; CDR3aa: CASSLGGTNNEKLFF
d_gene: NA; v_gene: TRBV18; j_gene: TRBJ2-5; abundance: NA; CDR3nt: TGTGCCAGCTCACCAGAGGGTACAGAGACCCAGTACTTC; CDR3aa: CASSPEGTETQYF
d_gene: TRBD2; v_gene: TRBV11-3; j_gene: TRBJ2-3; abundance: NA; CDR3nt: TGTGCCAGCAGCTCCAACGGGCTAGCGGCCACAGATACGCAGTATTTT; CDR3aa: CASSSNGLAATDTQYF
d_gene: TRBD1; v_gene: TRBV18; j_gene: TRBJ1-2; abundance: once; CDR3nt: TGTGCCAGCTCACCGGGACAGGGGGATGGCTACACCTTC; CDR3aa: CASSPGQGDGYTF
d_gene: NA; v_gene: TRBV6-5; j_gene: TRBJ2-4; abundance: once; CDR3nt: TGTGCCAGCAGCCGGTCCGGAAGCCGGAACATTCAGTACTTC; CDR3aa: CASSRSGSRNIQYF
d_gene: TRBD2; v_gene: TRBV18; j_gene: TRBJ2-3; abundance: NA; CDR3nt: TGTGCCAGCTCACTGAGCGGGGCCACAGATACGCAGTATTTT; CDR3aa: CASSLSGATDTQYF
d_gene: TRBD2; v_gene: TRBV4-3; j_gene: TRBJ2-2; abundance: NA; CDR3nt: TGCGCCAGCAGCCAAGAGCTAGCGGGAGCCGGGGAGCTGTTTTTT; CDR3aa: CASSQELAGAGELFF
d_gene: NA; v_gene: TRBV15; j_gene: TRBJ1-5; abundance: NA; CDR3nt: TGTGCCACCAGCAGAGGGCCGAATCAGCCCCAGCATTTT; CDR3aa: CATSRGPNQPQHF
d_gene: TRBD2; v_gene: TRBV9; j_gene: TRBJ2-3; abundance: NA; CDR3nt: TGTGCCAGCAGCGCCTTCATAGCGGGAGGGACAGATACGCAGTATTTT; CDR3aa: CASSAFIAGGTDTQYF
d_gene: TRBD1; v_gene: TRBV10-2; j_gene: TRBJ1-2; abundance: few; CDR3nt: TGCGCCAGCACTCGGACAGGGTATGGCTACACCTTC; CDR3aa: CASTRTGYGYTF
d_gene: NA; v_gene: TRBV2; j_gene: TRBJ1-6; abundance: NA; CDR3nt: TGTGCCAGCAGTGAACAGTTTAGGTCACCCCTCCACTTT; CDR3aa: CASSEQFRSPLHF
d_gene: NA; v_gene: TRBV7-6; j_gene: TRBJ2-7; abundance: NA; CDR3nt: TGTGCCAGCAGCTTAGGAAGGGGTACGAACTACGAGCAGTACTTC; CDR3aa: CASSLGRGTNYEQYF
d_gene: NA; v_gene: TRBV7-2; j_gene: TRBJ2-1; abundance: NA; CDR3nt: TGTGCCAGCAGCTCGTTCTGGGGGGCCGGTGAGCAGTTCTTC; CDR3aa: CASSSFWGAGEQFF
d_gene: NA; v_gene: TRBV6-5; j_gene: TRBJ1-2; abundance: once; CDR3nt: TGTGCCAGCAGTTACTCCCTCGGTCAAAATGGCTACACCTTC; CDR3aa: CASSYSLGQNGYTF
d_gene: TRBD1; v_gene: TRBV13; j_gene: TRBJ1-2; abundance: once; CDR3nt: TGTGCCAGCAGCTTATTGGACAGGGACTACTATGGCTACACCTTC; CDR3aa: CASSLLDRDYYGYTF
d_gene: NA; v_gene: TRBV6-5; j_gene: TRBJ1-3; abundance: NA; CDR3nt: TGTGCCAGCGCCCGAGGGGTCCCTTCTGGAAACACCATATATTTT; CDR3aa: CASARGVPSGNTIYF
d_gene: NA; v_gene: TRBV18; j_gene: TRBJ2-2; abundance: NA; CDR3nt: TGTGCCAGCTCACCACCCACAGGGTACGCCACCGGGGAGCTGTTTTTT; CDR3aa: CASSPPTGYATGELFF
d_gene: TRBD2; v_gene: TRBV13; j_gene: TRBJ2-1; abundance: NA; CDR3nt: TGTGCCAGCAGCCAACAAATACGGACTAGCGGGACACCCCTTTACAATGAGCAGTTCTTC; CDR3aa: CASSQQIRTSGTPLYNEQFF
d_gene: TRBD2; v_gene: TRBV19; j_gene: TRBJ2-2; abundance: NA; CDR3nt: TGTGCCAGTAGTAAAGAAGCGGGGACGAACACCGGGGAGCTGTTTTTT; CDR3aa: CASSKEAGTNTGELFF
d_gene: TRBD1; v_gene: TRBV9; j_gene: TRBJ2-1; abundance: NA; CDR3nt: TGTGCCAGCAGCGTGACAGGGGTTAATGAGCAGTTCTTC; CDR3aa: CASSVTGVNEQFF
d_gene: NA; v_gene: TRBV5-1; j_gene: TRBJ2-2; abundance: NA; CDR3nt: TGCGCCAGCAGCTTGGCCGAAGGGTTCGCCGGGGAGCTGTTTTTT; CDR3aa: CASSLAEGFAGELFF
d_gene: NA; v_gene: TRBV28; j_gene: TRBJ1-1; abundance: NA; CDR3nt: TGTGCCAGCAGTTATCCAAACCCGACGGGGGGCACTGAAGCTTTCTTT; CDR3aa: CASSYPNPTGGTEAFF
d_gene: NA; v_gene: TRBV6-6; j_gene: TRBJ1-6; abundance: NA; CDR3nt: TGTGCCAGCAGTTCTCCACAGAGGGACTATAATTCACCCCTCCACTTT; CDR3aa: CASSSPQRDYNSPLHF
d_gene: TRBD1; v_gene: TRBV29-1; j_gene: TRBJ1-5; abundance: NA; CDR3nt: TGCAGCGTTGTGGACAGGCTGAATCAGCCCCAGCATTTT; CDR3aa: CSVVDRLNQPQHF
d_gene: NA; v_gene: TRBV6-5; j_gene: TRBJ1-2; abundance: NA; CDR3nt: TGTGCCAGCAGTTCGGAGATTTATGGCTACACCTTC; CDR3aa: CASSSEIYGYTF
d_gene: TRBD1; v_gene: TRBV7-6; j_gene: TRBJ2-7; abundance: NA; CDR3nt: TGTGCCAGCAGCTCGGGACAGGGAAGGCACGAGCAGTACTTC; CDR3aa: CASSSGQGRHEQYF
d_gene: TRBD1; v_gene: TRBV29-1; j_gene: TRBJ2-5; abundance: once; CDR3nt: TGCAGCGTGGAATCAAAACAGGGGCGGGAGACCCAGTACTTC; CDR3aa: CSVESKQGRETQYF
d_gene: TRBD1; v_gene: TRBV30; j_gene: TRBJ2-2; abundance: NA; CDR3nt: TGTGCCTGGAGTGTAGGCAGGACAGGGGGGAACACCGGGGAGCTGTTTTTT; CDR3aa: CAWSVGRTGGNTGELFF
d_gene: NA; v_gene: TRBV10-1; j_gene: TRBJ2-2; abundance: NA; CDR3nt: TGCGCCAGCAGTGAGGGGTGGCAGGGCACCGGGGAGCTGTTTTTT; CDR3aa: CASSEGWQGTGELFF
d_gene: NA; v_gene: TRBV21-1; j_gene: TRBJ2-5; abundance: NA; CDR3nt: TGTGCCAGCAGCAAACCGGGATTTGAGCAAGAGACCCAGTACTTC; CDR3aa: CASSKPGFEQETQYF
d_gene: TRBD2; v_gene: TRBV6-1; j_gene: TRBJ2-1; abundance: once; CDR3nt: TGTGCCAGCAGTAGTAGCGGGTCCTACAATGAGCAGTTCTTC; CDR3aa: CASSSSGSYNEQFF
d_gene: NA; v_gene: TRBV6-5; j_gene: TRBJ2-3; abundance: NA; CDR3nt: TGTGCCAGCAGTTATTCAACAGGGTCAGATACGCAGTATTTT; CDR3aa: CASSYSTGSDTQYF
d_gene: TRBD1; v_gene: TRBV5-1; j_gene: TRBJ2-1; abundance: NA; CDR3nt: TGCGCCAGCAGCTTAACCCCCAGACAGGGCTCCAATGAGCAGTTCTTC; CDR3aa: CASSLTPRQGSNEQFF
d_gene: TRBD2; v_gene: TRBV9; j_gene: TRBJ2-7; abundance: NA; CDR3nt: TGTGCCAGCAGCGTAGGCCCTTTAGCGGGAGGGTACGAGCAGTACTTC; CDR3aa: CASSVGPLAGGYEQYF
d_gene: NA; v_gene: TRBV6-6; j_gene: TRBJ2-7; abundance: NA; CDR3nt: TGTGCCAGCAGTCCCCTATCCTACGAGCAGTACTTC; CDR3aa: CASSPLSYEQYF
d_gene: TRBD1; v_gene: TRBV2; j_gene: TRBJ2-1; abundance: NA; CDR3nt: TGTGCCAGCAAAGTCGGACAGGGGGCGGACAATGAGCAGTTCTTC; CDR3aa: CASKVGQGADNEQFF
d_gene: NA; v_gene: TRBV4-3; j_gene: TRBJ1-5; abundance: NA; CDR3nt: TGCGCCAGCAGCCAAGATATGGATCAGCCCCAGCATTTT; CDR3aa: CASSQDMDQPQHF